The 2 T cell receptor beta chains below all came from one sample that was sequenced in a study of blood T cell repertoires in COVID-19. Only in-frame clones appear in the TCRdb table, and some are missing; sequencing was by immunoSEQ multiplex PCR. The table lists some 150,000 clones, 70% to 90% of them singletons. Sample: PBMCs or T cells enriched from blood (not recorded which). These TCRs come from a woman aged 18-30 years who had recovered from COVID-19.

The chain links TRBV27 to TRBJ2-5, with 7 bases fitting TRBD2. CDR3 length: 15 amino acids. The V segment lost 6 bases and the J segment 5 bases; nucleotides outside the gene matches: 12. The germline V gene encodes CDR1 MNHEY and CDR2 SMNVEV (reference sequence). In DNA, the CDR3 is TGTGCCAGCAGGCCGAACCTAGCGGCTTGGGAGACCCAGTACTTC. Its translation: CASRPNLAAWETQYF.

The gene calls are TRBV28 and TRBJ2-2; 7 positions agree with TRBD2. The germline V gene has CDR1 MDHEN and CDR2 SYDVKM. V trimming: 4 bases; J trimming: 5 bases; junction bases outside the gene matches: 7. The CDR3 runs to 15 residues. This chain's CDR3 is CASSSAGAGTGELFF. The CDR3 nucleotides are TGTGCCAGCAGTTCGGCGGGAGCCGGGACCGGGGAGCTGTTTTTT.